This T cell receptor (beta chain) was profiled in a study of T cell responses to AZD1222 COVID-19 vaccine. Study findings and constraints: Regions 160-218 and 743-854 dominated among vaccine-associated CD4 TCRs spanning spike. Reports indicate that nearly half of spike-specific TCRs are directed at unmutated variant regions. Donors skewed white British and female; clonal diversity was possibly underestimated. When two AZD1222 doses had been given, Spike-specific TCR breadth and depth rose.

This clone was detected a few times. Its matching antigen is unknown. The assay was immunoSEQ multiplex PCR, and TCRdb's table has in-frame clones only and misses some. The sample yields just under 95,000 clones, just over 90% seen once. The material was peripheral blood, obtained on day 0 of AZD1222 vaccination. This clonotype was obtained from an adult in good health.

The chain's CDR3 is CASGGAGETQYF. CDR3 sequence (DNA): TGTGCCAGCGGGGGGGCGGGAGAGACCCAGTACTTC. The J gene is TRBJ2-5, the V gene TRBV11-2, with a weak D call TRBD2 (7 bases). Germline V CDR1 and CDR2: SGHAT, FQNNGV. CDR3 length: 12 amino acids. Trimming stripped 8 bases from V and 4 bases from J, with 11 bases between.